This is a list of T cell receptor beta chains from one sample in a study of blood T cell repertoires in COVID-19. Data came from immunoSEQ multiplex PCR; TCRdb stores just in-frame clones and leaves some out. The sample has around 39,000 clones; roughly 88% are singletons. Sequenced: peripheral blood. These receptors were taken from a human donor in a cohort sampled during active COVID-19. CDR3s include the opening cysteine and the closing phenylalanine or tryptophan. D genes are given only for firm matches. Part of the rows lack a size; the others show once, few, many or a class for expanded clones.

J gene,V gene,D gene,clone size,CDR3 protein,CDR3 DNA
TRBJ2-1,TRBV5-6,-,-,CASRYARGKQFF,TGTGCCAGCAGATACGCCCGGGGAAAGCAGTTCTTC
TRBJ1-2,TRBV2,-,-,CASIPKWGDGYTF,TGTGCCAGCATTCCAAAGTGGGGGGACGGCTACACCTTC
TRBJ2-7,TRBV3-1/TRBV3-2,-,-,CASSQETVSAEQYF,TGTGCCAGCAGCCAAGAAACAGTTTCCGCCGAGCAGTACTTC
TRBJ2-7,TRBV7-2,-,-,CASKETGSQYF,TGTGCCAGCAAGGAAACAGGTTCGCAGTACTTC
TRBJ2-7,TRBV5-6,-,-,CASSLWGRFYEQYF,TGTGCCAGCAGCTTGTGGGGGCGGTTCTACGAGCAGTACTTC
TRBJ2-3,TRBV4-1,-,-,CASSRGSGDTQYF,TGCGCCAGCAGCCGCGGGTCGGGAGATACGCAGTATTTT
TRBJ1-1,TRBV19,-,-,CASSKRRNTEAFF,TGTGCCAGTAGTAAGCGCAGGAACACTGAAGCTTTCTTT
TRBJ2-5,TRBV7-6,TRBD2,-,CASSYSGSIETQYF,TGTGCCAGCAGCTATAGCGGGAGTATAGAGACCCAGTACTTC
TRBJ1-2,TRBV6-1,TRBD1,once,CASSETTGDYGYTF,TGTGCCAGCAGTGAAACGACAGGGGACTATGGCTACACCTTC
TRBJ2-2,TRBV7-8,TRBD2,-,CASSSRLAGYANTGELFF,TGTGCCAGCAGCTCCCGTCTAGCGGGGTACGCGAACACCGGGGAGCTGTTTTTT
TRBJ2-7,TRBV10-3,-,-,CAISEREQRTSYEQYF,TGTGCCATCAGTGAGCGGGAGCAGCGGACCTCCTACGAGCAGTACTTC
TRBJ2-1,TRBV2,-,-,CASSPGPWDEQFF,TGTGCCAGCAGTCCAGGGCCTTGGGATGAGCAGTTCTTC
TRBJ2-2,TRBV5-1,TRBD1,-,CASSRDRPNTGELFF,TGCGCCAGCAGCCGGGACAGACCGAACACCGGGGAGCTGTTTTTT
TRBJ2-2,TRBV24-1,-,-,CATSDPRSQTGELFF,TGTGCCACCAGTGACCCGCGGTCCCAAACCGGGGAGCTGTTTTTT
TRBJ1-5,TRBV20-1,-,-,CSASNSTYSNQPQHF,TGCAGTGCTAGTAACAGTACTTATAGCAATCAGCCCCAGCATTTT
TRBJ2-6,TRBV5-6,TRBD1,-,CASSRGQGTAGANVLTF,TGTGCCAGCAGCCGGGGACAGGGGACCGCTGGGGCCAACGTCCTGACTTTC
TRBJ2-7,TRBV15,TRBD1,-,CATSRGGTGVEQYF,TGTGCCACCAGCAGAGGGGGGACAGGGGTCGAGCAGTACTTC
TRBJ2-1,TRBV5-1,TRBD2,-,CASSLRLAVQSSYNEQFF,TGCGCCAGCAGCTTGAGACTAGCGGTCCAGAGCTCCTACAATGAGCAGTTCTTC
TRBJ1-2,TRBV11-3,TRBD1,-,CASPTGGSYGYTF,TGTGCCAGCCCGACAGGGGGCAGCTATGGCTACACCTTC
TRBJ1-2,TRBV4-3,-,-,CASSQDREGSYGYTF,TGCGCCAGCAGCCAAGATAGGGAGGGGAGCTATGGCTACACCTTC
TRBJ1-2,TRBV11-2,TRBD1,-,CASSIGPAGGILGYGYTF,TGTGCCAGCAGCATAGGGCCGGCAGGGGGGATTCTGGGCTATGGCTACACCTTC
TRBJ2-3,TRBV19,TRBD2,-,CATLSRGSGRSDTQYF,TGTGCCACCCTCTCCAGGGGGAGCGGGAGGTCAGATACGCAGTATTTT
TRBJ2-3,TRBV30,TRBD2,-,CAWSLSGSSTDTQYF,TGTGCCTGGAGTCTGAGCGGGAGTAGCACAGATACGCAGTATTTT
TRBJ2-3,TRBV28,TRBD2,once,CASSFGTSATDTQYF,TGTGCCAGCAGTTTTGGGACTAGCGCCACAGATACGCAGTATTTT
TRBJ2-7,TRBV6-5,TRBD2,once,CASSYLSGSPPYEQYF,TGTGCCAGCAGTTACCTTAGCGGGAGTCCCCCCTACGAGCAGTACTTC
TRBJ2-5,TRBV7-3,-,-,CASSPLGGNQETQYF,TGTGCCAGCAGCCCCCTAGGCGGGAACCAAGAGACCCAGTACTTC
TRBJ2-1,TRBV6-2/TRBV6-3,TRBD2,-,CASSYLAEVYNEQFF,TGTGCCAGCAGTTATCTAGCGGAGGTTTACAATGAGCAGTTCTTC
TRBJ1-3,TRBV9,-,-,CASSVGVSNSGNTIYF,TGTGCCAGCAGCGTGGGAGTTTCTAACTCTGGAAACACCATATATTTT
TRBJ1-4,TRBV4-2,-,-,CASSQDLGGAANEKLFF,TGTGCCAGCAGCCAAGATCTCGGGGGGGCGGCTAATGAAAAACTGTTTTTT
TRBJ2-1,TRBV7-7,-,-,CASSLAGLNNEQFF,TGTGCTAGCAGCTTAGCCGGACTCAACAATGAGCAGTTCTTC
TRBJ2-5,TRBV23-1,-,-,CASSHGTLGQETQYF,TGCGCCAGCAGCCACGGGACACTGGGGCAAGAGACCCAGTACTTC
TRBJ1-2,TRBV5-1,TRBD1,-,CASSLAGQPSVYTF,TGCGCCAGCAGCTTGGCGGGACAGCCTTCCGTCTACACCTTC
TRBJ2-7,TRBV18,TRBD1,-,CASSPPSDRGSEQYF,TGTGCCAGCTCACCACCGTCGGACAGGGGATCCGAGCAGTACTTC
TRBJ1-5,TRBV6-5,-,-,CASRTGTGNQPQHF,TGTGCCAGCAGAACAGGGACGGGGAATCAGCCCCAGCATTTT
TRBJ2-3,TRBV2,TRBD2,-,CASPGGGQDTQYF,TGTGCCAGTCCGGGGGGGGGCCAAGATACGCAGTATTTT
TRBJ2-2,TRBV29-1,-,-,CSGLYYTGELFF,TGCAGCGGTCTTTATTACACCGGGGAGCTGTTTTTT
TRBJ2-7,TRBV7-3,-,-,CASSLMALAGYEQYF,TGTGCCAGCAGCTTAATGGCTTTGGCAGGTTACGAGCAGTACTTC
TRBJ2-2,TRBV5-6,TRBD1,-,CASSLFGGQGSGGELFF,TGTGCCAGCAGCTTGTTTGGGGGACAGGGTTCTGGCGGGGAGCTGTTTTTT
TRBJ1-2,TRBV5-1,-,-,CASSFRDTAHNYGYTF,TGCGCCAGCAGCTTCCGGGACACGGCCCACAACTATGGCTACACCTTC
TRBJ1-5,TRBV6-5,-,-,CASKRQDGQPQHF,TGTGCCAGCAAGAGACAGGACGGTCAGCCCCAGCATTTT
TRBJ2-5,TRBV2,TRBD1,-,CASSGQGERETQYF,TGTGCCAGCAGTGGACAGGGAGAGAGGGAGACCCAGTACTTC
TRBJ1-5,TRBV6-2/TRBV6-3,-,-,CASSTQGHSNQPQHF,TGTGCCAGCAGCACTCAGGGACATAGCAATCAGCCCCAGCATTTT
TRBJ2-7,TRBV5-1,-,-,CASSPGYSYEQYF,TGCGCCAGCAGCCCAGGATACTCCTACGAGCAGTACTTC
TRBJ2-2,TRBV28,TRBD2,-,CASSSSGRAGELFF,TGTGCCAGCAGTTCTAGCGGGAGGGCCGGGGAGCTGTTTTTT
TRBJ1-2,TRBV9,TRBD1,few,CASSGGQGRTGGYTF,TGTGCCAGCAGCGGGGGACAGGGGAGGACCGGTGGCTACACCTTC
TRBJ1-2,TRBV28,-,-,CASSLRQINYGYTF,TGTGCCAGCAGTTTACGCCAGATTAACTATGGCTACACCTTC
TRBJ1-5,TRBV28,-,once,CASSLLSGGSGQPQHF,TGTGCCAGCAGTTTATTGTCGGGGGGCTCCGGTCAGCCCCAGCATTTT
TRBJ2-2,TRBV20-1,TRBD2,-,CSASGSGGPHTGELFF,TGCAGTGCTAGTGGTAGCGGGGGGCCTCACACCGGGGAGCTGTTTTTT
TRBJ1-1,TRBV2,-,-,CAGERRMNTEAFF,TGTGCCGGAGAGCGGCGGATGAACACTGAAGCTTTCTTT
TRBJ1-2,TRBV9,TRBD1,-,CASSTGTGVSRGYTF,TGTGCCAGCAGCACCGGGACAGGGGTATCGCGGGGCTACACCTTC
TRBJ2-7,TRBV9,-,-,CASSVRGSGEQYF,TGTGCCAGCAGCGTAAGGGGATCGGGCGAGCAGTACTTC
TRBJ1-1,TRBV19,-,-,CASSIDRDTEAFF,TGTGCCAGTAGTATAGATCGGGACACTGAAGCTTTCTTT
TRBJ2-2,TRBV21-1,-,-,CASSKRSGELFF,TGTGCCAGCAGCAAACGGAGCGGGGAGCTGTTTTTT
TRBJ2-2,TRBV6-6,TRBD2,-,CASSLSGGTNTGELFF,TGTGCCAGCAGTTTAAGCGGGGGGACGAACACCGGGGAGCTGTTTTTT
TRBJ2-1,TRBV11-2,TRBD1,few,CASSPQGGGSYNEQFF,TGTGCCAGCAGCCCTCAAGGGGGCGGCTCCTACAATGAGCAGTTCTTC
TRBJ2-1,TRBV15,TRBD2,-,CATRYWTSGGNEQFF,TGTGCCACCCGGTATTGGACTAGCGGGGGCAATGAGCAGTTCTTC
TRBJ2-3,TRBV3-1/TRBV3-2,TRBD2,few,CASSSRLAGAGDTQYF,TGTGCCAGCAGCTCCCGACTAGCGGGAGCCGGGGATACGCAGTATTTT